Presented here are 8 T cell receptor beta chains from one specimen sequenced in a study of T-cell memory formation after mild COVID-19. One entry per CDR3 protein, called by TCRdb with MiXCR from the 5' RACE reads. Of around 390,000 distinct CDR3 sequences in the sample, about 15% were seen once. The sequenced material came from PBMCs or a T cell subset sorted from them (not recorded which). The receptor source for this set is a man younger than 35 who had mild COVID-19 (a few samples of this study predate the infection). Cell type and time point are not known.

The V call is TRBV5-6, the J call TRBJ1-5; D ambiguous. The V gene lost 1 base and the J gene lost 1 base, with 15 bases spanning the gap. Germline CDR1 reads SGHDT; CDR2 reads YYEEEE. The CDR3 sequence is 17 residues long. The CDR3 nucleotides read TGTGCCAGCAGCTTGAAAGCCCACCGAGGGAGCAATCAGCCCCAGCATTTT. As protein: CASSLKAHRGSNQPQHF. Using reference TRBV5-6 and TRBJ1-5 for the parts outside the CDR3, the full variable domain is DAGVTQSPTHLIKTRGQQVTLRCSPKSGHDTVSWYQQALGQGPQFIFQYYEEEERQRGNFPDRFSGHQFPNYSSELNVNALLLGDSALYLCASSLKAHRGSNQPQHFGDGTRLSIL.

The rearrangement uses TRBV9 and TRBJ1-1; D remains ambiguous. The CDR3 loop spans 15 amino acids. Germline CDR1 and CDR2: SGDLS and YYNGEE. V was clipped by 0 bases and J by 4 bases, with 13 bases between them. CDR3 sequence: CASSVVAGKSTEAFF. In DNA, the CDR3 is TGTGCCAGCAGCGTAGTGGCCGGAAAGAGCACTGAAGCTTTCTTT. Full variable domain (missing parts from reference TRBV9 and TRBJ1-1): DSGVTQTPKHLITATGQRVTLRCSPRSGDLSVYWYQQSLDQGLQFLIQYYNGEERAKGNILERFSAQQFPDLHSELNLSSLELGDSALYFCASSVVAGKSTEAFFGQGTRLTVV.

Many counts were recorded for this clonotype. The V gene is TRBV7-2, the J gene TRBJ2-3; perhaps TRBD2 as D (5 bases). Germline CDR1 SGHTA, CDR2 FQGNSA. The CDR3 is 15 amino acids. Between the trimmed V and J ends, which lost 6 bases and 3 bases, there was a span of 16 bases. The DNA of the CDR3 is TGTGCCAGCAGTCGAGCGGCAGGCCCTACAGATACGCAGTATTTT. It yields the protein CASSRAAGPTDTQYF.

This clonotype turned up a few times. This chain joins TRBV4-3 and TRBJ2-3; TRBD2 might be the D (5 bases). The germline V gene has CDR1 LGHNA and CDR2 YSLEER. Trimming shortened V by 5 bases and J by 1 base, and 13 bases separated the two germline ends. The CDR3 spans 15 residues. CDR3 sequence (DNA): TGCGCCAGCAGCGAGGACTGGCGGGGCACAGATACGCAGTATTTT. Protein: CASSEDWRGTDTQYF.

The rearrangement uses TRBV2 and TRBJ2-1; D unclear. From germline, CDR1 is SNHLY and CDR2 FYNNEI. The ends were cut back, 5 bases at V and 0 bases at J, with 11 bases in the middle. This CDR3 has 15 residues. The CDR3 sequence is CASSKDGSSYNEQFF. As DNA, the CDR3 is TGTGCCAGCAGTAAGGACGGTAGCTCCTACAATGAGCAGTTCTTC.

This chain links TRBV30 with TRBJ2-4, with D uncertain. Deletions cut 4 bases from V and 12 bases from J, with 13 bases between. The CDR3 runs to 11 residues. The V gene's germline CDR1 is GTSNPN and CDR2 SVGIG (reference sequence). The CDR3 bases are TGTGCCTGGACGGACGACGTTTCTCAGTACTTC. Protein product: CAWTDDVSQYF.

The sample holds many counts of this clonotype. The J gene is TRBJ2-3, the V gene TRBV12-3 or TRBV12-4, with D possibly matching TRBD1 (5 bases). The CDR3 runs to 14 residues. Trimming removed 5 bases from V and 2 bases from J, with 11 bases in between. CDR3 amino acids: CASSLQGATDTQYF. Here the CDR3 DNA reads TGTGCCAGCAGTCTTCAGGGCGCCACAGATACGCAGTATTTT.

The gene calls are TRBV28 and TRBJ2-5; D is possibly TRBD1 or TRBD2 (6 bases each). There are 18 residues in the CDR3. Germline V CDR1 and CDR2: MDHEN, SYDVKM. Trimming cost V 3 bases and J 1 base, with 21 bases left between them. CDR3 coding DNA: TGTGCCAGCAGTTTTTCTCGTCAAACCGAGGGGGGCCAAGAGACCCAGTACTTC. It translates to CASSFSRQTEGGQETQYF.